This entry lists 13 T cell receptor beta chains sequenced from one sample in a study of blood T cell repertoires in COVID-19 (dated by TCRdb to 2018 to 2020). Receptor amplification or capture employed the immunoSEQ multiplex PCR assay. The clones in this table, taken by TCRdb from immuneACCESS, are in-frame only. Not every clone is retained; where verified, under half of the shortfall comes from an unresolved V gene, and the cause of the rest is unknown. A total of about 310,000 clones appear in this sample, nearly 90% of them only once. Approximately 4.3% of the sample comes from the top ten. Input material: PBMCs or T cells enriched from blood (not recorded which). Receptors originate from a woman aged 18 to 35 with acute COVID-19.

The chain uses TRBV7-9 and TRBJ2-7; 10 bases align to TRBD1. The CDR3 loop spans 14 amino acids. Per the germline V gene, CDR1 is SEHNR and CDR2 is FQNEAQ (reference sequence). Trimming cost V 5 bases and J 3 bases; bases outside gene matches: 4. The CDR3 is CASSGRDRGYEQYF. The CDR3 coding sequence is TGTGCCAGCAGCGGACGGGACAGGGGCTACGAGCAGTACTTC.

The chain is built from TRBV6-4 and TRBJ1-1, with 7 bases lining up with TRBD1. V lost 4 bases, J lost 5 bases, and 4 bases stayed unmatched. Germline CDR1 and CDR2: MRHNA and SNTAGT. The CDR3 covers 13 residues. The CDR3 nucleotides are TGTGCCAGCAGTGCCACAGGGGAGACTGAAGCTTTCTTT. Protein sequence: CASSATGETEAFF.

The chain couples TRBV28 to TRBJ2-1; possibly TRBD2 for D (6 bases). The CDR3 runs to 15 residues. The germline gives CDR1 MDHEN, CDR2 SYDVKM. Trimming shortened V by 1 base and J by 5 bases, and 12 bases separated the two germline ends. The CDR3 coding sequence is TGTGCCAGCAGTTTATCCGCGGGGTATGACAATGAGCAGTTCTTC. Translated, it gives CASSLSAGYDNEQFF.

The rearrangement links TRBV28 to TRBJ1-1; D unresolved. The CDR3 contains 11 residues. The germline CDR1 and CDR2 sequences are MDHEN and SYDVKM. V was trimmed by 7 bases and J by 7 bases, leaving 10 bases between them. The CDR3 DNA follows: TGTGCCAGCAATTCTGAGCTTGAAGCTTTCTTT. Amino acids: CASNSELEAFF.

CDR3 DNA: TGTGCCAGCAGCTTTCCGGGACAGACCTACGAGCAGTACTTC. Its protein is CASSFPGQTYEQYF. The J gene is TRBJ2-7, the V gene TRBV3-1 (or the pseudogene TRBV3-2); 7 bases are shared with TRBD1. Germline V gene data show CDR1 as LGHDT and CDR2 as YNNKEL (reference sequence). V trimming: 5 bases; J trimming: 2 bases; junction bases outside the gene matches: 6. The CDR3 is made up of 14 amino acids.

This clone was counted once. The rearrangement uses TRBV19 and TRBJ2-7, with 9 bases aligning to TRBD1. Looked up from germline, CDR1 is LNHDA and CDR2 is SQIVND (reference sequence). The V and J ends lost 5 bases and 6 bases, in that order; junction bases with no gene match: 8. The CDR3 has 14 residues. CDR3 coding DNA: TGTGCCAGTAGTCACAGGGGGCGTATTGGCGAGCAGTACTTC. Translation gives CASSHRGRIGEQYF.

V is TRBV29-1 and J is TRBJ2-7; no reliable D call. The germline V gene has CDR1 SQVTM and CDR2 ANQGSEA. The CDR3 totals 12 residues. The V and J ends lost 6 bases and 6 bases respectively, with 15 bases between them. This CDR3 reads CSVGRNPIEQYF. The CDR3 nucleotides read TGCAGCGTGGGCAGAAACCCTATCGAGCAGTACTTC.

The chain couples TRBV28 to TRBJ2-1; possible D gene TRBD1, 6 bases. This CDR3 is 14 amino acids long. Deletions cut 7 bases from V and 5 bases from J, with 15 bases between. Germline V gene data show CDR1 as MDHEN and CDR2 as SYDVKM. Here the CDR3 DNA reads TGTGCCAGCATCCAAGGGGGTGGTAACAATGAGCAGTTCTTC. Amino acid sequence: CASIQGGGNNEQFF.

This rearrangement joins TRBV5-1 to TRBJ1-3; TRBD1 agrees at 7 bases. Trimming took 4 bases from V and 8 from J; bases not matched to a gene: 9. CDR1 SGHRS and CDR2 YFSETQ come from the germline V gene. CDR3 length equals 14 residues. CDR3 sequence reads: CASSATGARDTIYF. The CDR3 DNA reads as TGCGCCAGCAGCGCCACAGGGGCGCGAGACACCATATATTTT.

This rearrangement joins TRBV19 to TRBJ1-2; 8 nucleotides agree with TRBD1. V was clipped by 11 bases and J by 8 bases; unmatched bases: 10. CDR1 LNHDA and CDR2 SQIVND come from the germline V gene (reference sequence). The CDR3 extends over 12 amino acids. CDR3 in amino acids: CAGSRQGKGYTF. DNA of the CDR3: TGTGCCGGGTCAAGACAGGGGAAAGGCTACACCTTC.

The genes are TRBV6-5 and TRBJ2-7, with a tentative D call TRBD1 (6 bases). From germline, CDR1 is MNHEY and CDR2 SVGAGI. Trimming left V 4 bases short and J 1 base short, with 11 bases between. The CDR3 sequence is 14 residues long. The CDR3 sequence: CASSLQGASYEQYF. The DNA for the CDR3 is TGTGCCAGCAGTTTACAGGGTGCATCCTACGAGCAGTACTTC.

This chain uses TRBV28 with TRBJ1-1; 8 bases line up with TRBD1. CDR1 is MDHEN and CDR2 is SYDVKM in the germline V gene. V gave up 5 bases and J gave up 4 bases; unmatched junction bases: 9. This CDR3 has 15 amino acids. The CDR3 DNA sequence: TGTGCCAGCAGTCCACTTGCGGACAGGGCCACTGAAGCTTTCTTT. It yields the protein CASSPLADRATEAFF.

V gene TRBV11-2 combines with J gene TRBJ2-7; D perhaps matches TRBD2 (6 bases). The CDR3 spans 15 residues. Germline loops: CDR1 SGHAT, CDR2 FQNNGV. V shed 2 bases and J shed 2 bases, with 13 bases lying between them. CDR3 nucleotides: TGTGCCAGCAGCTTACAAGTCGCGGGACCCTACGAGCAGTACTTC. Protein product: CASSLQVAGPYEQYF.